This T cell receptor (beta chain) was captured in a study of blood T cell repertoires in COVID-19. Germline V gene sequence: CDR1 MDHEN, CDR2 SYDVKM. This CDR3 has 17 amino acids. V shed 5 bases, J shed 4 bases, and the junction held 13 bases outside the gene matches. The assay was immunoSEQ multiplex PCR, and TCRdb's table has in-frame clones only and misses some. This sample has about 79,000 clones, with around 89% found just once. The sequencing input was peripheral blood. The rearrangement joins TRBV28 to TRBJ1-2, with TRBD1 matching 10 bases. This TCR was recovered from a man aged 65 to 79 with active or convalescent COVID-19. The CDR3 spells CASSPYRRTGGAYGYTF. The CDR3 nucleotides are TGTGCCAGCAGTCCCTACCGGAGGACAGGGGGAGCCTATGGCTACACCTTC.